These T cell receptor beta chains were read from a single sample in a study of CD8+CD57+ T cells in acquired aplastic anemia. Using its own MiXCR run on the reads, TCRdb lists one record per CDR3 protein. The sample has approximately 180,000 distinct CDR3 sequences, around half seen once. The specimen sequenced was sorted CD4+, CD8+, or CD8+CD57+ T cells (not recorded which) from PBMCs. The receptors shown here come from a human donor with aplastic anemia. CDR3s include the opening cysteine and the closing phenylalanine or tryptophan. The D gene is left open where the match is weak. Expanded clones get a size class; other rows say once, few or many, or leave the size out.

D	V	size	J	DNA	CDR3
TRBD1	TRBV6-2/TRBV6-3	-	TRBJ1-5	TGTGCCAGCAGTTATGGATTAGGGGGCATCAGGGGTCAGCCCCAGCATTTT	CASSYGLGGIRGQPQHF
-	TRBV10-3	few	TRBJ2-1	TGTGCCATCAGGAGAGACACCGTCCGCAATGAGCAGTTCTTC	CAIRRDTVRNEQFF
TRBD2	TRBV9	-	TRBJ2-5	TGTGCCAGCAGCGTCGACAGCGGGGGGGTGGAGACCCAGTACTTC	CASSVDSGGVETQYF
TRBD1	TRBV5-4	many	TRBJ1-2	TGTGCCAGCAGCGCGACAGGGGGAAAGCATGGCTACACCTTC	CASSATGGKHGYTF
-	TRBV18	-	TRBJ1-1	TGTGCCAGCTCACCAGTCCTTTCCGGGGGACAAACTGAAGCTTTCTTT	CASSPVLSGGQTEAFF
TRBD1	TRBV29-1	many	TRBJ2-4	TGCAGCGTCGGGGATCCACAGGGGAACTTACCCAAAAACATTCAGTACTTC	CSVGDPQGNLPKNIQYF
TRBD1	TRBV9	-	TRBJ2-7	TGTGCCAGCAGCGGCGGGGGAGGGACAGGGGGCACGGGGCAGTACTTC	CASSGGGGTGGTGQYF
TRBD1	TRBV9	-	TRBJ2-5	TGTGCCAGCAGCGTAGGGCCGACAGGGGAACCGTACTTC	CASSVGPTGEPYF
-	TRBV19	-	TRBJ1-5	TGTGCCAGTAGTATGTTTAATCAGCCCCAGCATTTT	CASSMFNQPQHF
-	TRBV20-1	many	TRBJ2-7	TGCAGTGCTAGAGCCGGGGGAACTTACGAGCAGTACTTC	CSARAGGTYEQYF
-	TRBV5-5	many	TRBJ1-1	TGTGCCAGCAGCTTGGCCTTTCGAAGCGGAAGCACTGAAGCTTTCTTT	CASSLAFRSGSTEAFF
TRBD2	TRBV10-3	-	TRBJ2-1	TGTGCCATCAGTGATAGCGGGGGGGCAAATGAGCAGTTCTTC	CAISDSGGANEQFF
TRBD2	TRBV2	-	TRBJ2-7	TGTGCCAGCAGTGATCGCGGGGGGTACGAGCAGTACTTC	CASSDRGGYEQYF
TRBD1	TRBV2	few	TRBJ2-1	TGTGCCAGCAGCGACAGGGCCAATGAGCAGTTCTTC	CASSDRANEQFF
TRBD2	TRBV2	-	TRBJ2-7	TGTGCCAGCAGCGCATTAGCGGGGCCCTCCTACGAGCAGTACTTC	CASSALAGPSYEQYF
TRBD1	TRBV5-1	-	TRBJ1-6	TGCGCCAGCAGCCTCCCCGGGACAGGGGATTCACCCCTCCACTTT	CASSLPGTGDSPLHF
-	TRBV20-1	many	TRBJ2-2	TGCAGTGCTAGAGTTCCCGGCCACGGGACCGGGGAGCTGTTTTTT	CSARVPGHGTGELFF
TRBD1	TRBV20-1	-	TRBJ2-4	TGCAGTGCTACCGGGACAGGGGACATTCAGTACTTC	CSATGTGDIQYF
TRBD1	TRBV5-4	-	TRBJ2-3	TGTGCCAGCAGCGCGACAGGGGGGAGCACAGATACGCAGTATTTT	CASSATGGSTDTQYF
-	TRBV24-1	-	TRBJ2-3	TGTGCCACCGGGGACGGATTCACAGATACGCAGTATTTT	CATGDGFTDTQYF
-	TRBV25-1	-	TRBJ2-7	TGTGCCAGCAGTGGACACAGGGCGGAGTACGAGCAGTACTTC	CASSGHRAEYEQYF
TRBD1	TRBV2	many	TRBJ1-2	TGTGCCAGCAGTGAGGACAGGGGTCCAACCTATGGCTACACCTTC	CASSEDRGPTYGYTF
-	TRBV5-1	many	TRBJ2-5	TGCGCCAGCAGTCCTTGGGGGAAAGAGACCCAGTACTTC	CASSPWGKETQYF
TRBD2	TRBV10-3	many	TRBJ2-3	TGTGCCATCAGTGAGTCAAGCGGGGGGCGACCAGATACGCAGTATTTT	CAISESSGGRPDTQYF
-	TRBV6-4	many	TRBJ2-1	TGTGCCAGCAGCCCCCGTACGGGCCACAATGAGCAGTTCTTC	CASSPRTGHNEQFF
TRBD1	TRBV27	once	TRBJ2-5	TGTGCCAGCAGTCAAGGGACAGCTCAAGAGACCCAGTACTTC	CASSQGTAQETQYF
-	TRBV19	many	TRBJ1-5	TGTGCCAGTAGTTTCCTTGCCCTCGGAAGCAATCAGCCCCAGCATTTT	CASSFLALGSNQPQHF
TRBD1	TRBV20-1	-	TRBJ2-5	TGCAGTGCCGAGACAGGGGGTGGGGAGACCCAGTACTTC	CSAETGGGETQYF
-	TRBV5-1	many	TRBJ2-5	TGCGCCAGCAGCTCCGGGACCGCTGCCCAAGAGACCCAGTACTTC	CASSSGTAAQETQYF
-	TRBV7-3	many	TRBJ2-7	TGTGCCAGCAGCTTAACGGGGGAAAGAACCTACGAGCAGTACTTC	CASSLTGERTYEQYF
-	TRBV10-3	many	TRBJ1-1	TGTGCCATCAGTACCGGACCTGTTGGGCCTGAAGCTTTCTTT	CAISTGPVGPEAFF
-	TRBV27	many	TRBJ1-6	TGTGCCAGCAGTTTATCGGGTAGGGGTAATTCACCCCTCCACTTT	CASSLSGRGNSPLHF
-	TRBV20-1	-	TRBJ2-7	TGCAGTGCATCAGCTAGCTCCTACGAGCAGTACTTC	CSASASSYEQYF
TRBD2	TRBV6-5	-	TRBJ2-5	TGTGCCAGCAGTTACTCGCTACTAGCGGGAGTAGAGACCCAGTACTTC	CASSYSLLAGVETQYF
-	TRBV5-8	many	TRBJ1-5	TGTGCCAGCAGCTTGTCTGTCCTCTCCAATCAGCCCCAGCATTTT	CASSLSVLSNQPQHF
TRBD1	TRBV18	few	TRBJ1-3	TGTGCCAGCTCCCTAGGACAGGGGGCTGGAAACACCATATATTTT	CASSLGQGAGNTIYF
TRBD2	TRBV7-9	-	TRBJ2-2	TGTGCCAGCGGGGGGGGGACTAGCGGCACCGGGGAGCTGTTTTTT	CASGGGTSGTGELFF
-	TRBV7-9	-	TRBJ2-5	TGTGCCACCGCCGGGGGGCAGTTAGGGGATGAGACCCAGTACTTC	CATAGGQLGDETQYF
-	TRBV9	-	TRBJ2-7	TGTGCCAGCGGCGTAGGAGTCGGCCTCGGGGCCTACGAGCAGTACTTC	CASGVGVGLGAYEQYF
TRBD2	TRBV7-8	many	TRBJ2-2	TGTGCCAGCAACTTAGCGCGACTAGCGGGGGGGCCGGTAGAGCTGTTTTTT	CASNLARLAGGPVELFF
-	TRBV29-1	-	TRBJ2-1	TGCAGCGTTGTAGGCAGAAACAATGAGCAGTTCTTC	CSVVGRNNEQFF
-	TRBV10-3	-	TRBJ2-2	TGTGCCATCAGTGTGGACAAGGGGTTCGGGGAGCTGTTTTTT	CAISVDKGFGELFF
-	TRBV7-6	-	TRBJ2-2	TGTGCCAGCAGCTTAGCGGGGGGATTCAACGGGGAGCTGTTTTTT	CASSLAGGFNGELFF
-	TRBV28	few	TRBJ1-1	TGTGCCAGCACCACTCCGAGGAGGGCTGAAGCTTTCTTT	CASTTPRRAEAFF
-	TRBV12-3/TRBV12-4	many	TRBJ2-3	TGTGCCGTTCGGGGGGCCACAGATACGCAGTATTTT	CAVRGATDTQYF
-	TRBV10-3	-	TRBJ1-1	TGTGCCATCAGTGATCAGGGGAGGTCCACTGAAGCTTTCTTT	CAISDQGRSTEAFF
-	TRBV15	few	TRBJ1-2	TGTGCCACCAGCAGAGGAGCAGGCGACTATGGCTACACCTTC	CATSRGAGDYGYTF
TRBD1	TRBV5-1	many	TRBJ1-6	TGCGCCAGCAGACAGGGGCCGAGCTCCTATAATTCACCCCTCCACTTT	CASRQGPSSYNSPLHF
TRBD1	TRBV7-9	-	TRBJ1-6	TGTGCCAGCAGCGAAGGACAGGGTCTCGACGAGCAGTACTTT	CASSEGQGLDEQYF
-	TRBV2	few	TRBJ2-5	TGTGCCAGCGGGGTTGGGGAGACCCAGTACTTC	CASGVGETQYF
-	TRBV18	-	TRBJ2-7	TGTGCCAGCTCACCGTTACTCGTACGGGGACCCTCCTACGAGCAGTACTTC	CASSPLLVRGPSYEQYF
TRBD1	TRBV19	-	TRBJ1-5	TGTGCCAGTAGTATCCTGACAGGGGGCAATCAGCCCCAGCATTTT	CASSILTGGNQPQHF
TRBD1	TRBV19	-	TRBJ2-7	TGTGCCAGCAGCTGGGACAGCGAAACCTACGAGCAGTACTTC	CASSWDSETYEQYF
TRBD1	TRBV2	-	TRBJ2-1	TGTGCCAGCAGCGTACTGGGACAGCGCCAGCAGTTCTTC	CASSVLGQRQQFF
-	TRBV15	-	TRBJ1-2	TGTGCCACCAGGGGTTCGGCAGGGGAGAACTATGGCTACACCTTC	CATRGSAGENYGYTF
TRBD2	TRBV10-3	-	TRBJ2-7	TGTGCCATCAGTGAGACTAGCGGGGATGGCTCCTACGAGCAGTACTTC	CAISETSGDGSYEQYF
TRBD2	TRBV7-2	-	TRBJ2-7	TGTGCCAGCAGCTTAACGCTAGCGGGGGAGCAGTACTTC	CASSLTLAGEQYF
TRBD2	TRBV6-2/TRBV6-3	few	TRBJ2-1	TGTGCCAGCAGTCCGCTAGCGGGGGGGGACAATGAGCAGTTCTTC	CASSPLAGGDNEQFF